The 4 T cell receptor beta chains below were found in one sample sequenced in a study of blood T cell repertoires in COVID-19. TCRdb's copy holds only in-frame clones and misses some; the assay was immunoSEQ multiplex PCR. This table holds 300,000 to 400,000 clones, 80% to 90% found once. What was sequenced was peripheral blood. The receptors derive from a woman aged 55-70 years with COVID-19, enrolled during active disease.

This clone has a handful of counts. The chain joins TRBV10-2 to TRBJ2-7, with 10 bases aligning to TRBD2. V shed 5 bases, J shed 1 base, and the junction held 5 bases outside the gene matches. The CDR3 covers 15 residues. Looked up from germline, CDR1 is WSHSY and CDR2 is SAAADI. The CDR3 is CASSQISGGSYEQYF. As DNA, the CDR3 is TGCGCCAGCAGTCAGATTAGCGGGGGGTCCTACGAGCAGTACTTC.

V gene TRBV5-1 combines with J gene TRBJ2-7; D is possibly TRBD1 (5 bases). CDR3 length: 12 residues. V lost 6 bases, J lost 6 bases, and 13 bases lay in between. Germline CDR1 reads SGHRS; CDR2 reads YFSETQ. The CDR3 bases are TGCGCCAGCAAGGAAGGGGTGTCCGAGCAGTACTTC. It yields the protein CASKEGVSEQYF.

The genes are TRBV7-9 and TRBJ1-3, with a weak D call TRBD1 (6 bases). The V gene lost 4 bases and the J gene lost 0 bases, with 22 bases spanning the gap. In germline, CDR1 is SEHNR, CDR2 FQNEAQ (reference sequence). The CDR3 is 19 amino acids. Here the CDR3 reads CASSYTRGGATSSGNTIYF. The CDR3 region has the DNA TGTGCCAGCAGCTATACCCGAGGGGGGGCAACGTCCTCTGGAAACACCATATATTTT.

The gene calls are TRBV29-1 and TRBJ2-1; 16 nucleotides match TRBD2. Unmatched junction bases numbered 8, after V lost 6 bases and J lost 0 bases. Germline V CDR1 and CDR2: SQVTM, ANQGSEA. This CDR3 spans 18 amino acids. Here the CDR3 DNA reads TGCAGCGTGGCGGGACTAGCGGGGGGGCCGGGCTCCTACAATGAGCAGTTCTTC. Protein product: CSVAGLAGGPGSYNEQFF.